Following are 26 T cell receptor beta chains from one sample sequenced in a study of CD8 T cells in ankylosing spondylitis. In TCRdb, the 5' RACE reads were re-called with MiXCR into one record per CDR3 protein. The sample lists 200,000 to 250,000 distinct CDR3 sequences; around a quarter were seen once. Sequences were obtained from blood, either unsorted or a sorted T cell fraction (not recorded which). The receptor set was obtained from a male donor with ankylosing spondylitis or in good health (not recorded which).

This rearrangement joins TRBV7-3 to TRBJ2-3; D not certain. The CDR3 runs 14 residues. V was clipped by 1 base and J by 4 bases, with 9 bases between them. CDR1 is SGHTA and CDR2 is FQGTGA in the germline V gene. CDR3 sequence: CASSLKYEADTQYF. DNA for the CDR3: TGTGCCAGCAGCTTAAAGTATGAGGCAGATACGCAGTATTTT.

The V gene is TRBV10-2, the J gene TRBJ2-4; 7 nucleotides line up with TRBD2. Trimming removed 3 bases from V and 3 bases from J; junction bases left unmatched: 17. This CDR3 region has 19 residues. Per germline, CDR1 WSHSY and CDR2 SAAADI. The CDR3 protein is CASSEFDGRPSPVKNIQYF. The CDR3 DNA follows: TGCGCCAGCAGTGAATTCGACGGGAGGCCCTCCCCGGTCAAAAACATTCAGTACTTC.

CDR3 coding DNA: TGCGCCAGCAGCTTGGGGGCCAGCGGCCCCACAGATACGCAGTATTTT. This translates into CASSLGASGPTDTQYF. This chain links TRBV5-1 with TRBJ2-3; weak D call: TRBD2 (5 bases). The CDR3 is 16 amino acids. CDR1 is SGHRS, CDR2 YFSETQ, per germline. The V end lost 0 bases, the J end lost 2 bases, and 13 bases lay between the germline ends.

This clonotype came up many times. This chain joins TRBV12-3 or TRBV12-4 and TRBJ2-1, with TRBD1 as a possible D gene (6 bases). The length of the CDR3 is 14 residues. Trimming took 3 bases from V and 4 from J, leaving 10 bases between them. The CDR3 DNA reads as TGTGCCAGCAGTTTGGGGACACCGTACAATGAGCAGTTCTTC. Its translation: CASSLGTPYNEQFF.

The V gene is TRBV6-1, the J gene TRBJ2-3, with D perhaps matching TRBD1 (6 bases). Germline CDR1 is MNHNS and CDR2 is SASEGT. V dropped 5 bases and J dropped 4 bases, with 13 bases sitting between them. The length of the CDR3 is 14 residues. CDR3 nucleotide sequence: TGTGCCAGCAGTCCCGGGACATCGGCAGATACGCAGTATTTT. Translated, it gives CASSPGTSADTQYF.

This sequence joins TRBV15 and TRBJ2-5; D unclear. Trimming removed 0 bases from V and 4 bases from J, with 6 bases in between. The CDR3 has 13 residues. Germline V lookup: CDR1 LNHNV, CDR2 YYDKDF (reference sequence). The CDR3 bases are TGTGCCACCAGCAGAGATCCGATAGAGACCCAGTACTTC. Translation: CATSRDPIETQYF.

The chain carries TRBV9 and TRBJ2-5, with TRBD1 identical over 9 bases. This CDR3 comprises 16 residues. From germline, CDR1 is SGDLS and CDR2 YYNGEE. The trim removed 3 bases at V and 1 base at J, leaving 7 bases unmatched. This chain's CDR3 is CASSDLTGGSQETQYF. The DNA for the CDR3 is TGTGCCAGCAGCGACCTGACAGGGGGTTCCCAAGAGACCCAGTACTTC.

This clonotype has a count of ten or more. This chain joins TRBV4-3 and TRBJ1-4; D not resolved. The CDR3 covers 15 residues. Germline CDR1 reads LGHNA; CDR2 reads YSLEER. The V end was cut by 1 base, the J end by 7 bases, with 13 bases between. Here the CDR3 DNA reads TGCGCCAGCAGCCAAGCGCCAGAAGGCCGTGAAAAACTGTTTTTT. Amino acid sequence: CASSQAPEGREKLFF.

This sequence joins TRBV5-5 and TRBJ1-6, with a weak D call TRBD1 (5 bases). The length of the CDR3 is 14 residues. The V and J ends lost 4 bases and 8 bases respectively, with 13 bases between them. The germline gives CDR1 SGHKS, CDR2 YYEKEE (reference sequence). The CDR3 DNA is TGTGCCAGCAGCCCGGGGACTACCCATTCACCCCTCCACTTT. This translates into CASSPGTTHSPLHF.

The CDR3 spells CASSPPGQGSGYTF. CDR3 nucleotide sequence: TGTGCCAGCTCACCACCGGGACAGGGTTCTGGCTACACCTTC. The chain combines TRBV18 with TRBJ1-2; 9 positions agree with TRBD1. Trimming took 0 bases from V and 7 from J; bases not matched to a gene: 3. CDR1 and CDR2 from the germline V gene are KGHSH and LQKENI. The CDR3 is 14 residues long.

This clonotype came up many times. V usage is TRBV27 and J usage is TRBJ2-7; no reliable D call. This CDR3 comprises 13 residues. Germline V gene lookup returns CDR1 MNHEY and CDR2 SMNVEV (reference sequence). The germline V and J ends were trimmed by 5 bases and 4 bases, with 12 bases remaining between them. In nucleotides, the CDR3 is TGTGCCAGCAGTCGAACCCCGGCGTACGAGCAGTACTTC. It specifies CASSRTPAYEQYF.

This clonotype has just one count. The CDR3 sequence is CASSPGLAGKETQYF. In DNA, the CDR3 is TGTGCCAGCAGCCCTGGACTAGCGGGGAAAGAGACCCAGTACTTC. This chain joins TRBV4-2 and TRBJ2-5; 12 positions agree with TRBD2. Looked up from germline, CDR1 is LGHNA and CDR2 is YNFKEQ. This CDR3 has 15 amino acids. V was pared by 4 bases and J by 3 bases, with 3 bases of the junction left unmatched.

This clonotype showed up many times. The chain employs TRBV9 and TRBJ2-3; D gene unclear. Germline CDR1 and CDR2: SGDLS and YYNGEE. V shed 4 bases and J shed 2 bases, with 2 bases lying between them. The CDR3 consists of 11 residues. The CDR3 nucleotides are TGTGCCAGCAGCCACACAGATACGCAGTATTTT. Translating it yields CASSHTDTQYF.

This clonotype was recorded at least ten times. CDR3 in amino acids: CASSGYGTISPTIYF. CDR3 bases: TGTGCCAGCAGCGGATACGGGACAATCTCCCCCACCATATATTTT. V usage is TRBV9 and J usage is TRBJ1-3; D perhaps matches TRBD1 (6 bases). The CDR3 covers 15 residues. CDR1 and CDR2 (germline): SGDLS, YYNGEE. V was trimmed by 3 bases and J by 9 bases, leaving 19 bases between them. The full variable domain, with the rest looked up from reference TRBV9 and TRBJ1-3, is DSGVTQTPKHLITATGQRVTLRCSPRSGDLSVYWYQQSLDQGLQFLIQYYNGEERAKGNILERFSAQQFPDLHSELNLSSLELGDSALYFCASSGYGTISPTIYFGEGSWLTVV.

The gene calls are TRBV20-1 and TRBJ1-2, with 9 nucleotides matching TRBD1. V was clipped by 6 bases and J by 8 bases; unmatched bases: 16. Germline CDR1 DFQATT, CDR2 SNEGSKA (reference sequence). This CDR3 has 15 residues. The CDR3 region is CSAITDAGQGGGYTF. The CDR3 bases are TGCAGTGCCATCACCGATGCGGGACAGGGAGGGGGCTACACCTTC.

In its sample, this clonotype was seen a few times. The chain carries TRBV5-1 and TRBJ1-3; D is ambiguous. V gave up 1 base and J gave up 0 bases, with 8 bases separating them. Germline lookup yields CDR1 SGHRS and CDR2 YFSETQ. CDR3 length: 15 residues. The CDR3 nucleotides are TGCGCCAGCAGCTTGTGGCTGTCCTCTGGAAACACCATATATTTT. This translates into CASSLWLSSGNTIYF.

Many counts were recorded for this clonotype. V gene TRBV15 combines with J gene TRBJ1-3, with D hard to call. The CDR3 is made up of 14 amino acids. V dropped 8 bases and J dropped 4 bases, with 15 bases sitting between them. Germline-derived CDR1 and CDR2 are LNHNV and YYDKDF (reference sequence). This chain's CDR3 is CATSEDPKGNTIYF. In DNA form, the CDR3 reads TGTGCCACCTCTGAGGACCCAAAGGGAAACACCATATATTTT.

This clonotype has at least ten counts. The CDR3 DNA is TGTGCCAGCAGAGCTCATTTAGGAGGGGAGGGCCGGTTGGGCACAGATACGCAGTATTTT. It specifies CASRAHLGGEGRLGTDTQYF. V and J are TRBV12-3 or TRBV12-4 and TRBJ2-3; 7 nucleotides align to TRBD2. J lost 1 base, V lost 6 bases, and 22 bases had no gene match. This CDR3 spans 20 amino acids.

The CDR3 here is CATSSGRRVHEQYF. In DNA, the CDR3 is TGTGCCACCAGTTCGGGACGGAGGGTCCACGAGCAGTACTTC. The V and J genes are TRBV24-1 and TRBJ2-7; D may be TRBD2 (6 bases). The CDR3 consists of 14 residues. Trimming stripped 6 bases from V and 5 bases from J, with 16 bases between. Germline V gives CDR1 KGHDR, CDR2 SFDVKD.

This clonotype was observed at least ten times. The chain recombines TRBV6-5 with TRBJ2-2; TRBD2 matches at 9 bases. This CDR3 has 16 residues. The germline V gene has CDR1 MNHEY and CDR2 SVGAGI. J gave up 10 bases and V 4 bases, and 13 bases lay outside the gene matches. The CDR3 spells CASSSPRRTSVAELFF. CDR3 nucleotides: TGTGCCAGCAGTTCTCCGCGCAGGACTAGCGTGGCGGAGCTGTTTTTT.

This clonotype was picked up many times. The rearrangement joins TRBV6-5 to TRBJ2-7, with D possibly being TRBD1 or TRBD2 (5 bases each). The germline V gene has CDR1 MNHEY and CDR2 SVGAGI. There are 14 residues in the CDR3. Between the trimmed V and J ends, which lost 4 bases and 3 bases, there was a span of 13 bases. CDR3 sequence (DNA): TGTGCCAGCAGTTCAGGACGGGACGGCTACGAGCAGTACTTC. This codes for CASSSGRDGYEQYF.

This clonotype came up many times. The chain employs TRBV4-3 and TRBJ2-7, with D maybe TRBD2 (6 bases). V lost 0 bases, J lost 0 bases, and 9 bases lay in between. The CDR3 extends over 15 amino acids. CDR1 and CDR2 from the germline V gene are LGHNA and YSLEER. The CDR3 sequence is CASSQELARSYEQYF. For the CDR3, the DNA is TGCGCCAGCAGCCAAGAACTAGCTCGCTCCTACGAGCAGTACTTC.

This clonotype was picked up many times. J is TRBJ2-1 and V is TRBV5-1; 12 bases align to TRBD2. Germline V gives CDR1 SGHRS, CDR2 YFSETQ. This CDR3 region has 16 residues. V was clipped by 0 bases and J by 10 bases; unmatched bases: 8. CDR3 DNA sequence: TGCGCCAGCAGCTTGGGGCTAGCGGGAGGGCCGGACGAGCAGTTCTTC. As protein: CASSLGLAGGPDEQFF.

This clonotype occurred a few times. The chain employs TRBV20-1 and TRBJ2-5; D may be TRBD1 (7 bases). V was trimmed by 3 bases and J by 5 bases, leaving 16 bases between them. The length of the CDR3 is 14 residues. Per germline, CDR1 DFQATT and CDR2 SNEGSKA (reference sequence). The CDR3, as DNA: TGCAGTGCTAGTGGAGGGGGCGCGTGGGAGACCCAGTACTTC. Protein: CSASGGGAWETQYF.

The CDR3 is CASSQDGTYEQYF. The CDR3 bases are TGTGCCAGCAGTCAGGACGGAACCTACGAGCAGTACTTC. The chain carries TRBV12-3 or TRBV12-4 and TRBJ2-7; the D is unclear. V was clipped by 5 bases and J by 2 bases, with 10 bases between them. The CDR3 spans 13 residues.

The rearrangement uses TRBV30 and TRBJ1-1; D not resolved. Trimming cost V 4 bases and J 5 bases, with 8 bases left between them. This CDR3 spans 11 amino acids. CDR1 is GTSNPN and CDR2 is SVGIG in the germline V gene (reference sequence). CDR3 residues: CAWNKGTEAFF. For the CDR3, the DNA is TGTGCCTGGAATAAGGGAACTGAAGCTTTCTTT.